This T cell receptor beta chain was captured by sequencing in a study of blood T cell repertoires in COVID-19. Whole-study context: T cells, B-cell-depleted T cells, or PBMCs provided the cDNA or gDNA that served as material.

The V gene's germline CDR1 is SGHRS and CDR2 YFSETQ. The CDR3 has 16 residues. Original methodology: How many nucleated cells were present was estimated from reference gene primer amplification. Generated by immunoSEQ multiplex PCR, the TCRdb table keeps only in-frame clones and is missing some. That table gives V, J and clone size, and the DNA gave D and trimming. The data contain under 250,000 clones, roughly 80% of them singletons. In this sample, this clone turned up once. The junction differs from germline at one of its ends, possibly a read error. Sequenced input: peripheral blood. The TCR sequence derives from a man at least 80 years old with acute or convalescent COVID-19. The chain couples TRBV5-1 to TRBJ1-4; TRBD1 might be the D (5 bases). The CDR3 DNA reads as TGCGCCAGCAGCTTGTTCTATTCACCTACGGGGGAAAGACTGTTTTTT. Translation: CASSLFYSPTGERLFF.